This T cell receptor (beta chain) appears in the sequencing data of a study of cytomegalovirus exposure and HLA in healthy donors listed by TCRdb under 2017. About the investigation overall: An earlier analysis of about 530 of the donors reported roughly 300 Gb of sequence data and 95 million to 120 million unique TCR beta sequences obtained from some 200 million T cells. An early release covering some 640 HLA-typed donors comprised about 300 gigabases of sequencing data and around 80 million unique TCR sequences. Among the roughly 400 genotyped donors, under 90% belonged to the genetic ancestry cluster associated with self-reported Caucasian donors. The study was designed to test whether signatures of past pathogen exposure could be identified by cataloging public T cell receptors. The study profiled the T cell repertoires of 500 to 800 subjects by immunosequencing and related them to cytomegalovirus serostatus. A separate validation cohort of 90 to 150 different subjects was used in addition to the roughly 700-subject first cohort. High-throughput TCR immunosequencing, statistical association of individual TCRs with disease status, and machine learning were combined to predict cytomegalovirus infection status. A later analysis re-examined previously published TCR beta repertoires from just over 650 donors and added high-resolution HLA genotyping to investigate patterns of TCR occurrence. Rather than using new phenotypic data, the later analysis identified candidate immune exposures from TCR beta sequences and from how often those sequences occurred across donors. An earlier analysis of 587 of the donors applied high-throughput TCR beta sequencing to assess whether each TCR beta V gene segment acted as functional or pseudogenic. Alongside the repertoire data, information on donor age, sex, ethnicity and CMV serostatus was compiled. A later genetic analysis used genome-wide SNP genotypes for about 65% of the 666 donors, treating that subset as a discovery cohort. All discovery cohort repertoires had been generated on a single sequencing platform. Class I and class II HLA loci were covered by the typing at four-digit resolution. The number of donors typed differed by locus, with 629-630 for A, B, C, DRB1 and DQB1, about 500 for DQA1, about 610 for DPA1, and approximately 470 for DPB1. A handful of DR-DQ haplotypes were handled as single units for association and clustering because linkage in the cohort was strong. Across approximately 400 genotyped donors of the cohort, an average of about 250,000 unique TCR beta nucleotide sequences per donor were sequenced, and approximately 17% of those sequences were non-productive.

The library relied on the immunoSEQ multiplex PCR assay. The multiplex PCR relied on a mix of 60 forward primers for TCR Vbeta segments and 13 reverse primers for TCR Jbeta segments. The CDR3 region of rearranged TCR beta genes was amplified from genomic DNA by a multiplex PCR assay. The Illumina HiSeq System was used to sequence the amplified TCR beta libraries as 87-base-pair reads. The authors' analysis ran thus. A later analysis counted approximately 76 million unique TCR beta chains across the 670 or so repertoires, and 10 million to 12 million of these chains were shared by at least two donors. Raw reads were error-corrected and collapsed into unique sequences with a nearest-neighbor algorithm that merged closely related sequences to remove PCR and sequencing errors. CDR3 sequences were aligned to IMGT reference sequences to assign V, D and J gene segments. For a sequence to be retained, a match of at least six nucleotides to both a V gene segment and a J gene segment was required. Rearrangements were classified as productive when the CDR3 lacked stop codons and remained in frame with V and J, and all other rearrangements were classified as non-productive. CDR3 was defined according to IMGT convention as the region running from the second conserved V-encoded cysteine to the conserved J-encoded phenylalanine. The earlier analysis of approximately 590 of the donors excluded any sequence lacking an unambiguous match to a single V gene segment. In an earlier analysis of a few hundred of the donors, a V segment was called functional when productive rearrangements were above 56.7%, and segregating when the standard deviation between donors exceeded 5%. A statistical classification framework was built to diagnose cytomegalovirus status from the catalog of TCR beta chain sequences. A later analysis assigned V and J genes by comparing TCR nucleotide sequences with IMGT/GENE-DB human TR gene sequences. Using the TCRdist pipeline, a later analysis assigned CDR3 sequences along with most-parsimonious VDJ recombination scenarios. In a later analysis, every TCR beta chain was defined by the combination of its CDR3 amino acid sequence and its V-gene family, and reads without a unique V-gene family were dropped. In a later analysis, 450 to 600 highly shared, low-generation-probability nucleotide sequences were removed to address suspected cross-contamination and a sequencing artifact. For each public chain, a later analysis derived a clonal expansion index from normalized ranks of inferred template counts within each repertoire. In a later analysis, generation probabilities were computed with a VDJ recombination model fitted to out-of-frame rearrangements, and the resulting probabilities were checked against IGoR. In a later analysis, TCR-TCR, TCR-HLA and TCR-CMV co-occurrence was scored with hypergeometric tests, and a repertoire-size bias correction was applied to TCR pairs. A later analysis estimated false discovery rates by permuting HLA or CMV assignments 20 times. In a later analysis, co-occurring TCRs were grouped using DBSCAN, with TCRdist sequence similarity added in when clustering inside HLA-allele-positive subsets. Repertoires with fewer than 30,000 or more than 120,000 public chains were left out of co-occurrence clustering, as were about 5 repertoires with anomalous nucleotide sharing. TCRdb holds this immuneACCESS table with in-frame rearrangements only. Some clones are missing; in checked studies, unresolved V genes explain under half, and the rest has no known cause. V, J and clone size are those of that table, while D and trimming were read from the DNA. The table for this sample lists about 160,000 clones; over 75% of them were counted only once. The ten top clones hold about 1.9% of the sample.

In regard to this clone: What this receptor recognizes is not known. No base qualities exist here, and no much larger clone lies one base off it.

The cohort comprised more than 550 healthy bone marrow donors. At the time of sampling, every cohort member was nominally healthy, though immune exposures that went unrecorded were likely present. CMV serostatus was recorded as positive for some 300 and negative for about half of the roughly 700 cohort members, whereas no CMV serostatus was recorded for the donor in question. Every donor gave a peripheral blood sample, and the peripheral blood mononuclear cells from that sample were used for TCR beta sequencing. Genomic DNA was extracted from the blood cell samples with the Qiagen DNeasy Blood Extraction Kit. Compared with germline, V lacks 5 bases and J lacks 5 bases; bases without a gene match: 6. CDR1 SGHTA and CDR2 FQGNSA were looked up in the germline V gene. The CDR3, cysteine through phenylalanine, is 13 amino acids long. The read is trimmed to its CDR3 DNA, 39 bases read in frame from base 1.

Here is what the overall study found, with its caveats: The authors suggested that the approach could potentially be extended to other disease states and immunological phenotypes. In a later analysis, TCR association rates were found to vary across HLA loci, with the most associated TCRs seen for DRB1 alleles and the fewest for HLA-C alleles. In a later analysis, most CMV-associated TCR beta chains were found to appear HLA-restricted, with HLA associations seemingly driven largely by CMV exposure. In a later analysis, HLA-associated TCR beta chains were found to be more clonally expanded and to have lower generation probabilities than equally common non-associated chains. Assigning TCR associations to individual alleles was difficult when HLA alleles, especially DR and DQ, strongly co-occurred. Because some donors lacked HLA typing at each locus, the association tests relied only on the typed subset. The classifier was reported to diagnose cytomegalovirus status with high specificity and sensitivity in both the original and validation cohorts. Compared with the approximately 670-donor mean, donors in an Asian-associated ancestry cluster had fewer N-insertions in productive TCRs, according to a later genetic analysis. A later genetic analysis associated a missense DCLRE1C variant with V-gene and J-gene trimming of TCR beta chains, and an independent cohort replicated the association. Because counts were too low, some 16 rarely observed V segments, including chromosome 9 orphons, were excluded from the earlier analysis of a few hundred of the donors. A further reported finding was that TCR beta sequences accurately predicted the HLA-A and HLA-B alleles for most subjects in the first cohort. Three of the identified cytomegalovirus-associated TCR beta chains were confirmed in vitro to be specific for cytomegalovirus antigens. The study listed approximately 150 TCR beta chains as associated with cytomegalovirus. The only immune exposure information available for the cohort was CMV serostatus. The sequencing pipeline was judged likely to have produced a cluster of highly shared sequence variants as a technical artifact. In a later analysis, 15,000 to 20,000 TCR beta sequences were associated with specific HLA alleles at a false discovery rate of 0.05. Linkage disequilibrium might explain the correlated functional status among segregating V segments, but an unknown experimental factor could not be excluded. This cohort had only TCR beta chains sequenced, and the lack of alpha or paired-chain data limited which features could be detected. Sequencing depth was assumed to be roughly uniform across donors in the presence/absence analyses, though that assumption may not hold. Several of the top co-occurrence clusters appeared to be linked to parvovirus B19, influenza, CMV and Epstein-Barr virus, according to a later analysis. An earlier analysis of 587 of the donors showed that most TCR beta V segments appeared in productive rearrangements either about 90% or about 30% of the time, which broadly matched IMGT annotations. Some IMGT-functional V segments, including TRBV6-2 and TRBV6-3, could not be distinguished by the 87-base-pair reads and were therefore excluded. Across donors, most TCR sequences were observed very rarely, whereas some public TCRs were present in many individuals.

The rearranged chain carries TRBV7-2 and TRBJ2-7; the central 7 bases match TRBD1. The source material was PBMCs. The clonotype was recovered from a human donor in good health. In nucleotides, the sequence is TGTGCCAGCAGCGTTGACAGGGACCACGAGCAGTACTTC. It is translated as CASSVDRDHEQYF.